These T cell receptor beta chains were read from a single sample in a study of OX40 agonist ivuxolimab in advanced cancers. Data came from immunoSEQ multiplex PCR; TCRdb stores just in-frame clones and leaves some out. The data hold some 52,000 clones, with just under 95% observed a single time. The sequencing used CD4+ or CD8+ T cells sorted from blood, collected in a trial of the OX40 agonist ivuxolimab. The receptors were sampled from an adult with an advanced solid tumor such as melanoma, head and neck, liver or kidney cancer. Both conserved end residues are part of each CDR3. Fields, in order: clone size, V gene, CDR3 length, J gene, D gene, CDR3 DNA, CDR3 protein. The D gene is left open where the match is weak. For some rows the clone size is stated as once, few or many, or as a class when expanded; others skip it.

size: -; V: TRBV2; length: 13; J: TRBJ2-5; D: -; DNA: TGTGCCAGCAGTGAAAATATGGTGGAGACCCAGTACTTC; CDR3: CASSENMVETQYF
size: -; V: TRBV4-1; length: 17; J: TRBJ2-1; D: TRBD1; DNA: TGCGCCAGCAGCCTCAGACCTGGACAGGGAAGGAGCAATGAGCAGTTCTTC; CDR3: CASSLRPGQGRSNEQFF
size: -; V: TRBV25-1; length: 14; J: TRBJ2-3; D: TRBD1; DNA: TGTGCCAGCGGTCCGGGACAGGGCACAGATACGCAGTATTTT; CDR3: CASGPGQGTDTQYF
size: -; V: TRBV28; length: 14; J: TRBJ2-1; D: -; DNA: TGTGCCAGCAGTTCGGACTTAGCCCCGAATGAGCAGTTCTTC; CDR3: CASSSDLAPNEQFF
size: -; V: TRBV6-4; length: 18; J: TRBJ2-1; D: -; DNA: TGTGCCAGCAGTGACTCCCCTCTCGGGAGCTTGGGTTACAATGAGCAGTTCTTC; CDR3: CASSDSPLGSLGYNEQFF
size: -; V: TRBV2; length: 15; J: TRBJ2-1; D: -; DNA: TGTGCCAGCAGTGAAAAGACAGGACTTTACAATGAGCAGTTCTTC; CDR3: CASSEKTGLYNEQFF
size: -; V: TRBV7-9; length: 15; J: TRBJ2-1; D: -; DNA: TGTGCCAGCAGCTTACGAGAGGGCCACGGGGATGAGCAGTTCTTC; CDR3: CASSLREGHGDEQFF
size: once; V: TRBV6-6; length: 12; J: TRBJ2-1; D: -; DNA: TGTGCCAGCAGTTACTCAGACAATGAGCAGTTCTTC; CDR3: CASSYSDNEQFF
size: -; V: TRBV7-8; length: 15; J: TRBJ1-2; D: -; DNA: TGTGCCAGCAGCTTAACTGGGGTCTCCGCCTATGGCTACACCTTC; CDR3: CASSLTGVSAYGYTF
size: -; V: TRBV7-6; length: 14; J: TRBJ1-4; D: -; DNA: TGTGCCAGCAGCTCTAACTACCGGGGTGAAAAACTGTTTTTT; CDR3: CASSSNYRGEKLFF
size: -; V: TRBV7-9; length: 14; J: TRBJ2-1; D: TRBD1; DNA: TGTGCCAGCATCCTTGAGACAGGGATGACTGAGCAGTTCTTC; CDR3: CASILETGMTEQFF
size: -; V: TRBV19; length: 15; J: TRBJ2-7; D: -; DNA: TGTGCCAGTACTGAAAACATGGCCAGATCCTACGAGCAGTACTTC; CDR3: CASTENMARSYEQYF
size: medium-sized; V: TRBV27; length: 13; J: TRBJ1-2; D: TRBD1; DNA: TGTGCCAGCAGCGGACAGGGGGCGCAAGGCTACACCTTC; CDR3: CASSGQGAQGYTF
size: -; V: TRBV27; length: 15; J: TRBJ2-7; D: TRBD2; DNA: TGTGCCAGCAGTTTATCTAGCGGGATGATGTACGAGCAGTACTTC; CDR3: CASSLSSGMMYEQYF
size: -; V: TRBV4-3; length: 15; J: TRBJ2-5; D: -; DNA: TGCGCCAGCAGCCAAGACCGGGGCCGAGGAGAGACCCAGTACTTC; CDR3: CASSQDRGRGETQYF
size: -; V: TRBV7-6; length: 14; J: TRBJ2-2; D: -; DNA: TGTGCCAGCAGCTTAGCATCGGGCGGCGGGGAGCTGTTTTTT; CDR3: CASSLASGGGELFF
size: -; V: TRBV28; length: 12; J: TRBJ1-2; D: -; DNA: TGTGCCAGCCAGGGACGGCACTATGGCTACACCTTC; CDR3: CASQGRHYGYTF
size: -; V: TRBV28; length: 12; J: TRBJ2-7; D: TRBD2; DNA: TGTGCCATCCCGGGACTAGCGGGGGAGCAGTACTTC; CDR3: CAIPGLAGEQYF
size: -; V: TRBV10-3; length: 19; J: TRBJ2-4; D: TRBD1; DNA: TGTGCCATCAGTGAGTCTAGTGTCGGGACAGTCTTAGCCAAAAACATTCAGTACTTC; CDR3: CAISESSVGTVLAKNIQYF
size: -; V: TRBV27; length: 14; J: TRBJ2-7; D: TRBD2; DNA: TGTGCCAGCTCCCTTTTAGCGGGAGGCTACGAGCAGTACTTC; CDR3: CASSLLAGGYEQYF
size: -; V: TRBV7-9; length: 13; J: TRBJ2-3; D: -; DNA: TGTGCCGGGTCAACGGGGGCCGGAGATACGCAGTATTTT; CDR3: CAGSTGAGDTQYF
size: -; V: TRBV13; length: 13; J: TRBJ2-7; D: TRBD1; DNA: TGTGCCACTATGGACAGGGGGTCCTACGAGCAGTACTTC; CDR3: CATMDRGSYEQYF
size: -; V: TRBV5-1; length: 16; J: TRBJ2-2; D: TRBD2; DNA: TGCGCCAGCAGCGGGGGGACTAGCGGGAGACCCCGGGAGCTGTTTTTT; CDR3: CASSGGTSGRPRELFF
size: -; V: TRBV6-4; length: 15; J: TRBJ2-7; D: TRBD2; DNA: TGTGCCAGCAGTGAAGCTAGCGGGGGCTCCTACGAGCAGTACTTC; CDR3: CASSEASGGSYEQYF
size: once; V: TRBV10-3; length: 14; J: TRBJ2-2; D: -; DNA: TGTGCCATCAGTGACAAGGCGGGGACCGGGGAGCTGTTTTTT; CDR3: CAISDKAGTGELFF
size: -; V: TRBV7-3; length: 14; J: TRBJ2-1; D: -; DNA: TGTGCCAGCAGCTTCGGCGTCGGAGACAATGAGCAGTTCTTC; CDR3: CASSFGVGDNEQFF
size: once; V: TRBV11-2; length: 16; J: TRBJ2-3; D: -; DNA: TGTGCCAGCAGCTCCCTCACGGGAGATGGCACAGATACGCAGTATTTT; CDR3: CASSSLTGDGTDTQYF
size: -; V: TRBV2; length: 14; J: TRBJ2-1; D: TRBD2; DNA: TGTGCCAGCAGGGGACTAGCGGGCCACAATGAGCAGTTCTTC; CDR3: CASRGLAGHNEQFF
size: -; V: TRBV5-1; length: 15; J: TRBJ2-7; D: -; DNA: TGCGCCAGCAGCGGAGAAGGGGGGAGGGCCTACGAGCAGTACTTC; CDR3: CASSGEGGRAYEQYF
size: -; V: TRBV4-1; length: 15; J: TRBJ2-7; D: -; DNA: TGCGCCAGCAGCCAAGTCGAAACCGGGACCTACGAGCAGTACTTC; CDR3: CASSQVETGTYEQYF
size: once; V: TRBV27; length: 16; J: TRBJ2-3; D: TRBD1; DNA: TGTGCCAGCAGTTTATACTGGACAGGGGGCACAGATACGCAGTATTTT; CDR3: CASSLYWTGGTDTQYF
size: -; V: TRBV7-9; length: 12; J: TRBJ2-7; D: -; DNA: TGTGCCAGCAGCTTATTGGGTAACGAGCAGTACTTC; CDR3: CASSLLGNEQYF
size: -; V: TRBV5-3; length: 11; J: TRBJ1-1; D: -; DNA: TGTGCCAGAAGTTCTAACACTGAAGCTTTCTTT; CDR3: CARSSNTEAFF
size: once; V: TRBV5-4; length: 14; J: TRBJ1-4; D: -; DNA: TGTGCCAGCAGCTCCCCTCAATATGATGAAAAACTGTTTTTT; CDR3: CASSSPQYDEKLFF
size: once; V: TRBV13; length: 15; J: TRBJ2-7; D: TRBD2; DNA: TGTGCCAGCAGCGCAAGGACTAGCGGGAGCTACGAGCAGTACTTC; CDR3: CASSARTSGSYEQYF
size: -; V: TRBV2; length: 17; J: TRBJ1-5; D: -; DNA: TGTGCCAGCCTAAGGAGGCAGCCGCCGAGGGGCAATCAGCCCCAGCATTTT; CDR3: CASLRRQPPRGNQPQHF
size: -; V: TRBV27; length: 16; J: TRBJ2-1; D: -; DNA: TGTGCCAGCAGTTCCCTGAGGGCTAGCTCCTACAATGAGCAGTTCTTC; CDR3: CASSSLRASSYNEQFF
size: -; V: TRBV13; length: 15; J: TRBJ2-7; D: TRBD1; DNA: TGTGCCAGCAGCTCCAGGGGGACAGGGATCTACGAGCAGTACTTC; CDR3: CASSSRGTGIYEQYF
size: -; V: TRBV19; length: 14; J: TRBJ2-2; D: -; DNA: TGTGCCAGTTGCCACGGGACATCCACCGGGGAGCTGTTTTTT; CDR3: CASCHGTSTGELFF
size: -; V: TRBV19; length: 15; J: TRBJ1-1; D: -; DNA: TGTGCCAGTAGTATAAAGGCCGGTTGGGACACTGAAGCTTTCTTT; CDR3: CASSIKAGWDTEAFF
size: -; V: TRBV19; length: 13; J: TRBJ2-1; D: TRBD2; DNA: TGTGCCAGTAGGGGTAGCGGGAGTTATGAGCAGTTCTTC; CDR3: CASRGSGSYEQFF
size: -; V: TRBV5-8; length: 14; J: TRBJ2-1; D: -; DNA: TGTGCCAGCAGCCATGCCGGGCTCTACAATGAGCAGTTCTTC; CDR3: CASSHAGLYNEQFF
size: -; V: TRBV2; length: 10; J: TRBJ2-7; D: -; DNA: TGTGCCAGCAGATCTGCGGAGCAGTACTTC; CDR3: CASRSAEQYF
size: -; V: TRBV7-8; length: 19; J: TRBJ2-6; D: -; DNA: TGTGCCAGCAGCCGGATGGCAGGGGACGAAGACGGTGGGGCCAACGTCCTGACTTTC; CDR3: CASSRMAGDEDGGANVLTF
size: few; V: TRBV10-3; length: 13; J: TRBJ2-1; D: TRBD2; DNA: TGTGCCATAGCGGGAGAGTCCTACAATGAGCAGTTCTTC; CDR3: CAIAGESYNEQFF
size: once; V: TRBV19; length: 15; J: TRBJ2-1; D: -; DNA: TGTGCCAGTAGTATAGATATATCCCTCCCCAATGAGCAGTTCTTC; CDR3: CASSIDISLPNEQFF
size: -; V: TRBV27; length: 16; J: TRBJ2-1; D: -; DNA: TGTGCCAGCAGTTCACTTGGGACGGGCGTATTGGATGAGCAGTTCTTC; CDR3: CASSSLGTGVLDEQFF
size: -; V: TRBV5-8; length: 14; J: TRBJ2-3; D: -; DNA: TGTGCCAGCAGCTTGGTCCAGGGCACAGATACGCAGTATTTT; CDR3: CASSLVQGTDTQYF
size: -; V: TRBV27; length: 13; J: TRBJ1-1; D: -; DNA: TGTGCCAGCAGTTTTGGCGGGAACACTGAAGCTTTCTTT; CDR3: CASSFGGNTEAFF
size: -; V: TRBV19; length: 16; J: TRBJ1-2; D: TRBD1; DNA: TGTGCCAGTATATCCACCGGGACAGGAGCGATCTATGGCTACACCTTC; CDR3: CASISTGTGAIYGYTF
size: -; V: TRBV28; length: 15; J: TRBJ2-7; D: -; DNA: TGTGCCAGCAGTCTTATGCTGCCGACGAGTGGGCCACCCTACTTC; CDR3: CASSLMLPTSGPPYF
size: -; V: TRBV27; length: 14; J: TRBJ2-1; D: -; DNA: TGTGCCAGCAGGGTACAGAGCTCCTACAATGAGCAGTTCTTC; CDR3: CASRVQSSYNEQFF
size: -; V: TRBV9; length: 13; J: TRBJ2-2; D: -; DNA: TGTGCCAGCAGCGTAGGTAACACCGGGGAGCTGTTTTTT; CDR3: CASSVGNTGELFF
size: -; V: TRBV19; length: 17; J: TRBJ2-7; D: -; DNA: TGTGCCAGTAGTCCCCTCCCAACGGGGGCTTTAAGGGACGAGCAGTACTTC; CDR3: CASSPLPTGALRDEQYF
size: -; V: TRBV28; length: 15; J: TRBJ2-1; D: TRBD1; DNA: TGTGCCAGCATCACCACCGGGACAGGGGGCCATGAGCAGTTCTTC; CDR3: CASITTGTGGHEQFF
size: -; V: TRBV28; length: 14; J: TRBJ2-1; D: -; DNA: TGTGCCAGCAGTCCTCTTCGTGGGGGTGATGAGCAGTTCTTC; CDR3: CASSPLRGGDEQFF
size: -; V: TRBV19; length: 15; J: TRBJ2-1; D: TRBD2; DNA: TGTGCCAGTAGTATGAGAGCGGGACCGAACAATGAGCAGTTCTTC; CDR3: CASSMRAGPNNEQFF
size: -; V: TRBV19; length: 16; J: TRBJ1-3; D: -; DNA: TGTGCCAGTAGTATAGAGGAGGGACCGTCTGGAAACACCATATATTTT; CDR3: CASSIEEGPSGNTIYF
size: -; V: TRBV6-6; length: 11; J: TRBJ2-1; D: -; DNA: TGTGCCACCGGCTCGGGAGTCGAGGAGTTCTTC; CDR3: CATGSGVEEFF